The 3 T cell receptor beta chains reported below all come from one sample, sequenced in a study of beta chain features in type 1 diabetes. Study-level points and caveats: Type 1 diabetes patients had TCRB CDR3s that were shorter (moderately but significantly so) in all four CD4+ subsets.

Every bit of the isolated RNA underwent reverse transcription, so sequencing read expressed TCRB transcripts. The data were produced by immunoSEQ multiplex PCR, yet TCRdb's version contains in-frame clones alone and is incomplete. The repertoire includes around 140,000 clones, 7% to 10% of them detected once, and approximately 0.7% sits in the top ten. These receptors are not linked to any known antigen. Sequenced material: central memory CD4+ T cells from blood. The receptors were gathered from a man aged 30 to 45 with type 1 diabetes.

This clone was observed a handful of times. This chain uses TRBV7-2 with TRBJ1-2; maybe TRBD1 (6 bases). Trimming shortened V by 5 bases and J by 4 bases, and 17 bases separated the two germline ends. The V gene's germline CDR1 is SGHTA and CDR2 FQGNSA. The CDR3 is 15 amino acids. The CDR3 reads CASSQGGGGSYGYTF. CDR3 nucleotides: TGTGCCAGCAGCCAAGGGGGAGGGGGTTCCTATGGCTACACCTTC. The whole variable domain, remainder taken from reference TRBV7-2 and TRBJ1-2, is GAGVSQSPSNKVTEKGKDVELRCDPISGHTALYWYRQSLGQGLEFLIYFQGNSAPDKSGLPSDRFSAERTGGSVSTLTIQRTQQEDSAVYLCASSQGGGGSYGYTFGSGTRLTVV.

The gene calls are TRBV7-8 and TRBJ2-3; 8 bases fit TRBD2. CDR1 is SGHVS and CDR2 is FQNEAQ in the germline V gene. Unmatched junction bases numbered 6, after V lost 3 bases and J lost 1 base. The CDR3 has 16 residues. The CDR3 nucleotides are TGTGCCAGCAGCTTTACTAGCGGACTACGCACAGATACGCAGTATTTT. Amino acids: CASSFTSGLRTDTQYF. Looking up the rest from reference TRBV7-8 and TRBJ2-3 gives the full variable domain: GAGVSQSPRYKVAKRGQDVALRCDPISGHVSLFWYQQALGQGPEFLTYFQNEAQLDKSGLPSDRFFAERPEGSVSTLKIQRTQQEDSAVYLCASSFTSGLRTDTQYFGPGTRLTVL.

This clone occurred a few times. CDR3 DNA sequence: TGTGCCAGCAGCTTGCGGATAGCGGGGTACAATGAGCAGTTCTTC. The encoded protein is CASSLRIAGYNEQFF. The V gene is TRBV4-2, the J gene TRBJ2-1, with 8 bases matching TRBD2. V lost 5 bases and J lost 4; bases outside the gene matches: 7. Germline CDR1 reads LGHNA; CDR2 reads YNFKEQ. The CDR3 loop spans 15 amino acids.